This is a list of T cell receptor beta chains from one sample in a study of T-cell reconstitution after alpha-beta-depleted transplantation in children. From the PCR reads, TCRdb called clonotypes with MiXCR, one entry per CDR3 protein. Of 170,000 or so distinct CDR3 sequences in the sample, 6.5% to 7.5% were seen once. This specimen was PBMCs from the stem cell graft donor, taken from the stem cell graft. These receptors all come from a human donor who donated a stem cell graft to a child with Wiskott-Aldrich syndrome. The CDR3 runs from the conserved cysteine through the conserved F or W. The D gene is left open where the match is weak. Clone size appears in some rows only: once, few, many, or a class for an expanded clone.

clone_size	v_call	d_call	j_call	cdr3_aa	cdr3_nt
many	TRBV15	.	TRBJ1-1	CATSEGRNTEAFF	TGTGCCACCTCTGAGGGGAGGAACACTGAAGCTTTCTTT
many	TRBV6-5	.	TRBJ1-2	CASSYSAGPLGYTF	TGTGCCAGCAGTTACTCAGCGGGTCCCCTAGGCTACACCTTC
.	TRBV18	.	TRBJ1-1	CASSPPNPGRINTEAFF	TGTGCCAGCTCACCACCCAACCCAGGAAGGATTAACACTGAAGCTTTCTTT
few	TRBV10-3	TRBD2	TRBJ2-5	CATAGGASGTQYF	TGTGCCACCGCCGGGGGGGCCTCGGGGACCCAGTACTTC
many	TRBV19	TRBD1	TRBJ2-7	CASTPDRGRSYEQYF	TGTGCCAGTACCCCAGACAGGGGGAGATCCTACGAGCAGTACTTC
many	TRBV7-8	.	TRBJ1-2	CASSLADDRLWGYTF	TGTGCCAGCAGCTTAGCCGATGACCGACTCTGGGGCTACACCTTC
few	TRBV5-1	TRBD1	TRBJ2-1	CASSPIQGRFYNEQFF	TGCGCCAGCAGCCCCATACAGGGGCGATTTTACAATGAGCAGTTCTTC
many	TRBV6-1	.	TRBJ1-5	CASSEVGSYQPQHF	TGTGCCAGCAGTGAAGTGGGCAGTTATCAGCCCCAGCATTTT
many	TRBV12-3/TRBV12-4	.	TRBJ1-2	CASTTHHRDGYTF	TGTGCCAGCACCACACACCACAGAGATGGCTACACCTTC
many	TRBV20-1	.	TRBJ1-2	CSALYPGPNYGYTF	TGCAGTGCTTTATACCCGGGACCGAACTATGGCTACACCTTC
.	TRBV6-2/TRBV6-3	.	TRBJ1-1	CASRTRTVTEAFF	TGTGCCAGCAGAACAAGGACAGTTACTGAAGCTTTCTTT
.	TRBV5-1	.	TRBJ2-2	CASSDQSTGELFF	TGCGCCAGCAGCGATCAAAGCACCGGGGAGCTGTTTTTT
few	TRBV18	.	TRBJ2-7	CASSPVQEYEQYF	TGTGCCAGCTCACCAGTACAGGAGTACGAGCAGTACTTC
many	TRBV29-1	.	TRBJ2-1	CSVARDPGLNEQFF	TGCAGCGTTGCAAGGGACCCGGGGCTCAATGAGCAGTTCTTC
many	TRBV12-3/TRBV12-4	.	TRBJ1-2	CASSLQGISGYTF	TGTGCCAGCAGTTTACAGGGGATCTCTGGCTACACCTTC
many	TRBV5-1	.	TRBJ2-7	CASSAGQTDPYEQYF	TGCGCCAGCAGCGCCGGACAGACCGATCCTTACGAGCAGTACTTC
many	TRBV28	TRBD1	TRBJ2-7	CASRQGYEQYF	TGTGCCAGCCGACAGGGCTACGAGCAGTACTTC
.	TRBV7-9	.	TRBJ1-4	CASSLGQDLEDEKLFF	TGTGCCAGCAGCTTAGGACAGGATTTGGAAGATGAAAAACTGTTTTTT
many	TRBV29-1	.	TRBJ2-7	CSVLSAARAGRFYEQYF	TGCAGCGTTCTGTCTGCCGCAAGGGCAGGGCGATTCTACGAGCAGTACTTC
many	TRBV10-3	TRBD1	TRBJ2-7	CAISERTGTYEQYF	TGTGCCATCAGTGAGAGGACAGGAACCTACGAGCAGTACTTC
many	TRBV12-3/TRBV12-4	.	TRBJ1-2	CASSLGRTYGYTF	TGTGCCAGCAGTTTGGGACGCACCTACGGCTACACCTTC
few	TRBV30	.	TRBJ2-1	CAWSVRAGSYNEQFF	TGTGCCTGGAGTGTACGGGCAGGCTCCTACAATGAGCAGTTCTTC
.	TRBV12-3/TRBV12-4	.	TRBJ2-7	CASSSWVYEQYF	TGTGCCAGCAGTTCCTGGGTTTACGAGCAGTACTTC
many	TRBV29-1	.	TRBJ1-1	CSAGGEQRGNTEAFF	TGCAGCGCCGGGGGAGAGCAGAGGGGGAACACTGAAGCTTTCTTT
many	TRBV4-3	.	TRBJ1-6	CASSQDRHNSPLHF	TGCGCCAGCAGCCAAGACAGGCATAATTCACCCCTCCACTTT
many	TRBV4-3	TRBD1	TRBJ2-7	CASSLHRGPSYEQYF	TGCGCCAGCAGCCTTCACAGGGGCCCCTCCTACGAGCAGTACTTC
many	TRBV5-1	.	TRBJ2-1	CASSASIRVDEQFF	TGCGCCAGCAGCGCAAGTATCAGGGTAGATGAGCAGTTCTTC
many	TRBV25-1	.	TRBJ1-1	CASSERAGWGTEAFF	TGTGCCAGCAGTGAAAGGGCAGGGTGGGGAACTGAAGCTTTCTTT
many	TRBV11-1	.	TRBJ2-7	CASSLVVRSYEQYF	TGTGCCAGCAGCTTAGTGGTCAGATCCTACGAGCAGTACTTC